This T cell receptor beta chain was documented in a study of blood T cell repertoires in COVID-19. Germline assignment: CDR1 LNHNV and CDR2 YYDKDF (reference sequence). The CDR3 sequence is 14 residues long. Trimming took 0 bases from V and 8 from J, leaving 13 bases between them. This table comes from immunoSEQ multiplex PCR, and its TCRdb copy is limited to in-frame clones, with some not included. Here the sample spans hundreds of thousands of clones, about nine tenths being singletons. The sequenced material came from PBMCs or T cells enriched from blood (not recorded which). This receptor was taken from a man aged 45-65 years who had been exposed to COVID-19. V is TRBV15 and J is TRBJ1-2; maybe TRBD1 (5 bases). The CDR3 nucleotides read TGTGCCACCAGCAGAGATCGGGGGGACGGAGGCTACACCTTC. Translated: CATSRDRGDGGYTF.